These 16 T cell receptor beta chains share one sample of origin, sequenced in a study of blood T cell repertoires in COVID-19. This table comes from immunoSEQ multiplex PCR, and its TCRdb copy is limited to in-frame clones, with some not included. The table lists about 280,000 clones, around 88% of them singletons. Specimen: peripheral blood. Receptors originate from a woman in her twenties or thirties who had recovered from COVID-19.

The chain combines TRBV6-2 or TRBV6-3 with TRBJ1-5; D gene ambiguous. V shed 2 bases and J shed 4 bases, with 6 bases lying between them. The CDR3 runs to 13 residues. The germline gives CDR1 MNHEY, CDR2 SVGEGT. CDR3 amino acids: CASSYERNQPQHF. In DNA form, the CDR3 reads TGTGCCAGCAGTTACGAACGGAATCAGCCCCAGCATTTT.

Here the CDR3 reads CASSLRGSSSPLHF. CDR3 nucleotide sequence: TGTGCCAGCAGCCTCCGGGGGAGCTCCTCACCCCTCCACTTT. The chain recombines TRBV3-1 (or the pseudogene TRBV3-2) with TRBJ1-6; D possibly corresponds to TRBD1 (5 bases). CDR1 LGHDT and CDR2 YNNKEL come from the germline V gene (reference sequence). Trimming took off 4 bases at V and 10 bases at J, with 14 bases between the two ends. There are 14 residues in the CDR3.

This clone was detected a few times. This chain uses TRBV10-2 with TRBJ1-2, with a tentative D call TRBD1 (5 bases). Trimming cost V 2 bases and J 8 bases, with 12 bases left between them. The CDR3 loop spans 13 amino acids. CDR1 WSHSY and CDR2 SAAADI come from the germline V gene. CDR3 nucleotides: TGCGCCAGCAGTGAGGGGGGGACCTTCGGCTACACCTTC. This translates into CASSEGGTFGYTF.

This rearrangement joins TRBV4-3 to TRBJ1-1, with 7 bases matching TRBD1. The germline V gene encodes CDR1 LGHNA and CDR2 YSLEER. The CDR3 contains 13 residues. V lost 11 bases to trimming and J lost 10 bases; unmatched junction nucleotides: 16. As DNA, the CDR3 is TGCGCCGGTATCCCAACAGGGGCCCTTGCAGCTTTCTTT. Translated, it gives CAGIPTGALAAFF.

The chain links TRBV10-2 to TRBJ1-4; D remains ambiguous. The CDR3 extends over 15 amino acids. CDR1 is WSHSY and CDR2 is SAAADI in the germline V gene. V was clipped by 4 bases and J by 8 bases, with 17 bases between them. CDR3 amino acids: CASSGAGSKREKLFF. Written as DNA, the CDR3 is TGCGCCAGCAGTGGGGCCGGGAGTAAAAGGGAAAAACTGTTTTTT.

The rearrangement uses TRBV11-2 and TRBJ2-7; maybe TRBD2 (7 bases). Germline CDR1 SGHAT, CDR2 FQNNGV. The CDR3 runs 14 residues. V shed 6 bases and J shed 3 bases, with 15 bases lying between them. In DNA form, the CDR3 reads TGTGCCAGCAGTTTCGGGGGCGGGAGCTACGAGCAGTACTTC. Translation: CASSFGGGSYEQYF.

V and J are TRBV9 and TRBJ2-3; 7 bases are a match to TRBD1. The V and J ends lost 3 bases and 2 bases, in that order; junction bases with no gene match: 3. In germline, CDR1 is SGDLS, CDR2 YYNGEE. The CDR3 is made up of 14 amino acids. The CDR3 is CASSAGQSTDTQYF. CDR3 bases: TGTGCCAGCAGCGCGGGACAGTCCACAGATACGCAGTATTTT.

This chain joins TRBV11-2 and TRBJ2-7; D gene unclear. This CDR3 region has 15 residues. Germline V gene sequence: CDR1 SGHAT, CDR2 FQNNGV. The V end was cut by 1 base, the J end by 3 bases, with 13 bases between. CDR3 sequence (DNA): TGTGCCAGCAGCTTAGTTGATTCCGGGTTCTACGAGCAGTACTTC. Encoded protein: CASSLVDSGFYEQYF.

The chain couples TRBV10-3 to TRBJ2-1; 8 bases fit TRBD2. This CDR3 is 18 amino acids long. Germline CDR1 is ENHRY and CDR2 is SYGVKD. V shed 2 bases and J 4 bases; nucleotides not matched to a gene: 13. The CDR3 nucleotides read TGTGCCATCAGTGAGACACTAGCGGAGGGAATGGGGTACAATGAGCAGTTCTTC. Protein sequence: CAISETLAEGMGYNEQFF.

This clone was counted once. This chain links TRBV4-3 with TRBJ2-7; 8 bases fit TRBD2. The CDR3 is 13 amino acids. Trimming removed 4 bases from V and 6 bases from J; junction bases left unmatched: 5. Per germline, CDR1 LGHNA and CDR2 YSLEER. Here the CDR3 reads CASSRTSQGEQYF. CDR3 bases: TGCGCCAGCAGCCGGACTAGCCAGGGCGAGCAGTACTTC.

This chain uses TRBV5-6 with TRBJ2-2; 11 bases are a match to TRBD2. Looked up from germline, CDR1 is SGHDT and CDR2 is YYEEEE. The length of the CDR3 is 17 residues. The J segment lost 4 bases and the V segment lost 0 bases, leaving 5 bases of the junction unmatched. CDR3 protein: CASSLALAGGFTGELFF. The CDR3 region has the DNA TGTGCCAGCAGCTTGGCGCTAGCGGGAGGATTCACCGGGGAGCTGTTTTTT.

The chain has TRBV9 and TRBJ2-2; D is perhaps TRBD2 (5 bases). Germline-derived CDR1 and CDR2 are SGDLS and YYNGEE. The CDR3 is 15 amino acids. Deletions cut 5 bases from V and 2 bases from J, with 13 bases between. CDR3 region: CASSEKRSNTGELFF. DNA of the CDR3: TGTGCCAGCAGTGAAAAGCGGAGCAACACCGGGGAGCTGTTTTTT. The variable domain in full, completed from reference TRBV9 and TRBJ2-2, reads DSGVTQTPKHLITATGQRVTLRCSPRSGDLSVYWYQQSLDQGLQFLIQYYNGEERAKGNILERFSAQQFPDLHSELNLSSLELGDSALYFCASSEKRSNTGELFFGEGSRLTVL.

This clone was observed a few times. This chain connects TRBV12-5 to TRBJ2-7; tentatively, D is TRBD1 (6 bases). CDR1 and CDR2 (germline): LGHNT, FRNRAP. Deletions cut 4 bases from V and 2 bases from J, with 18 bases between. CDR3 size: 16 residues. The CDR3 coding sequence is TGTGCTAGTGGTTCGGGCCCCGGGACAAGTGCCTACGAGCAGTACTTC. Its translation is CASGSGPGTSAYEQYF.

This clone was seen at least ten times. The V call is TRBV28, the J call TRBJ2-1; 12 bases are shared with TRBD2. V shed 6 bases, J shed 9 bases, and the junction held 3 bases outside the gene matches. Germline V gene lookup returns CDR1 MDHEN and CDR2 SYDVKM. CDR3 size: 13 residues. Here the CDR3 reads CASRTSGRGEQFF. For the CDR3, the DNA is TGTGCCAGCAGGACTAGCGGGAGAGGTGAGCAGTTCTTC.

The chain employs TRBV5-6 and TRBJ2-7; 8 bases are shared with TRBD1. Germline V gene data show CDR1 as SGHDT and CDR2 as YYEEEE. Trimming removed 2 bases from V and 6 bases from J; junction bases left unmatched: 7. This CDR3 comprises 14 residues. CDR3 region: CASSFVQGAGEQYF. In nucleotides, the CDR3 is TGTGCCAGCAGCTTTGTGCAGGGGGCTGGCGAGCAGTACTTC.

The chain has TRBV7-9 and TRBJ2-5; 10 nucleotides line up with TRBD1. J gave up 5 bases and V 5 bases, and 11 bases lay outside the gene matches. The length of the CDR3 is 16 residues. Per germline, CDR1 SEHNR and CDR2 FQNEAQ (reference sequence). CDR3 region: CASSAPTGTGVETQYF. CDR3 in DNA: TGTGCCAGCAGCGCACCCACCGGGACAGGGGTGGAGACCCAGTACTTC. The complete variable domain, with remaining parts taken from reference TRBV7-9 and TRBJ2-5, reads DTGVSQNPRHKITKRGQNVTFRCDPISEHNRLYWYRQTLGQGPEFLTYFQNEAQLEKSRLLSDRFSAERPKGSFSTLEIQRTEQGDSAMYLCASSAPTGTGVETQYFGPGTRLLVL.